These 25 T cell receptor beta chains were all obtained from the same sample, sequenced in a study of blood T cells in healthy people across ages. A sample-barcoded 5' primer and a J-beta primer mix were used in a second PCR of about 6 to 11 cycles. MiXCR was run by TCRdb on the 5' RACE reads, yielding one entry per CDR3 protein. The sample consists of over 700,000 distinct CDR3 sequences, about 55% of them appearing once. The specimen sequenced was blood. Source of these receptors: a man at least 80 years old in good health.

This rearrangement joins TRBV10-3 to TRBJ1-2, with a weak D call TRBD1 (6 bases). The CDR3 consists of 12 residues. Trimming took 10 bases from V and 4 from J, leaving 13 bases between them. Germline V gives CDR1 ENHRY, CDR2 SYGVKD. In nucleotides, the CDR3 is TGTGCCACGAGACAGGCCCTCTATGGCTACACCTTC. Amino acids: CATRQALYGYTF.

This rearrangement joins TRBV7-9 to TRBJ1-2, with D possibly being TRBD1 (6 bases). The V gene lost 1 base and the J gene lost 6 bases, with 9 bases spanning the gap. The CDR3 has 13 amino acids. Germline V gene lookup returns CDR1 SEHNR and CDR2 FQNEAQ (reference sequence). CDR3: CASSLEGGNGYTF. CDR3 DNA: TGTGCCAGCAGCTTAGAGGGGGGTAATGGCTACACCTTC.

The chain uses TRBV10-1 and TRBJ1-1; unclear D gene. CDR3 length: 13 residues. With 7 bases removed from V and 1 base from J, the gap between germline ends came to 10 bases. Germline CDR1 reads WNHNN; CDR2 reads SYGVQD (reference sequence). This chain's CDR3 is CASTMDGNTEAFF. CDR3 DNA sequence: TGCGCCAGCACCATGGACGGGAACACTGAAGCTTTCTTT.

V and J are TRBV5-6 and TRBJ2-7; D may match TRBD1 or TRBD2 (7 bases each). The CDR3 consists of 15 residues. CDR1 SGHDT and CDR2 YYEEEE come from the germline V gene. Trimming removed 6 bases at V and 0 bases at J, with 16 bases between. CDR3 in amino acids: CASTQGGARSYEQYF. CDR3 DNA: TGTGCCAGCACTCAGGGGGGGGCCCGCTCCTACGAGCAGTACTTC.

The V and J genes are TRBV4-1 and TRBJ2-7, with TRBD1 matching 7 bases. Germline-derived CDR1 and CDR2 are MGHRA and YSYEKL. The CDR3 spans 14 residues. V lost 1 base to trimming and J lost 4 bases; unmatched junction nucleotides: 4. The CDR3 nucleotides read TGCGCCAGCAGCCAAGGCACACAGGGGTACGAGCAGTACTTC. Its protein is CASSQGTQGYEQYF.

The V call is TRBV27, the J call TRBJ1-5; 9 nucleotides agree with TRBD1. CDR1 and CDR2 from the germline V gene are MNHEY and SMNVEV (reference sequence). Trimming at V came to 5 bases and at J to 1 base, leaving 18 bases not matched to a gene. The CDR3 runs 20 residues. The CDR3 DNA reads TGTGCCAGCAGTAAATTACACCCGGGGACAGGGAGCAGAAGCAATCAGCCCCAGCATTTT. Residues: CASSKLHPGTGSRSNQPQHF.

This chain uses TRBV24-1 with TRBJ2-1; D may match TRBD1 or TRBD2 (5 bases each). The CDR3 loop spans 15 amino acids. Between the trimmed V and J ends, which lost 4 bases and 10 bases, there was a span of 19 bases. The germline V gene encodes CDR1 KGHDR and CDR2 SFDVKD. CDR3 in amino acids: CATSDAGTNPGEQFF. CDR3 DNA sequence: TGTGCCACCAGTGACGCCGGGACCAATCCCGGAGAGCAGTTCTTC.

Here the CDR3 DNA reads TGCAGCGTTGAGCGAGGGACAGCCAACTATGGCTACACCTTC. Translated, it gives CSVERGTANYGYTF. This sequence joins TRBV29-1 and TRBJ1-2; TRBD1 matches at 7 bases. The germline gives CDR1 SQVTM, CDR2 ANQGSEA. The CDR3 length is 14 residues. J lost 2 bases, V lost 3 bases, and 6 bases had no gene match.

V usage is TRBV19 and J usage is TRBJ2-3; D is perhaps TRBD2 (6 bases). CDR3 length: 16 residues. CDR1 LNHDA and CDR2 SQIVND come from the germline V gene (reference sequence). The ends were cut back, 5 bases at V and 4 bases at J, with 19 bases in the middle. In DNA, the CDR3 is TGTGCCAGTAGTCGATTGGGACGGACTAAGTCAGATACGCAGTATTTT. It yields the protein CASSRLGRTKSDTQYF. The full variable domain, rest sourced from reference TRBV19 and TRBJ2-3, is DGGITQSPKYLFRKEGQNVTLSCEQNLNHDAMYWYRQDPGQGLRLIYYSQIVNDFQKGDIAEGYSVSREKKESFPLTVTSAQKNPTAFYLCASSRLGRTKSDTQYFGPGTRLTVL.

As concerns this clonotype: Germline is not matched at one junction end, which may reflect a read error. J is TRBJ2-3 and V is TRBV5-1; tentative D call: TRBD1 (5 bases). This CDR3 has 13 amino acids. Germline V gene data show CDR1 as SGHRS and CDR2 as YFSETQ. DNA for the CDR3: TGCGCCAGCAGCACTGCGTTGACAGATACGCGGTATTTT. Translating gives CASSTALTDTRYF.

This clonotype was detected a few times. The CDR3: CASSPDRGLAKNIQYF. CDR3 in DNA: TGTGCCAGCAGCCCCGACAGGGGCTTAGCCAAAAACATTCAGTACTTC. The chain joins TRBV5-6 to TRBJ2-4; 8 nucleotides line up with TRBD1. J gave up 0 bases and V 4 bases, and 6 bases lay outside the gene matches. The CDR3 runs to 16 residues. From germline, CDR1 is SGHDT and CDR2 YYEEEE.

V and J are TRBV3-1 and TRBJ2-1; 10 bases align to TRBD2. The CDR3 spans 15 residues. Germline V gene data show CDR1 as LGHDT and CDR2 as YNNKEL (reference sequence). Germline trimming cut 5 bases from V and 7 bases from J; bases unmatched to any gene: 8. CDR3 amino acids: CASSSPSGSMNEQFF. The CDR3 DNA reads TGTGCCAGCAGCAGCCCTAGCGGGAGTATGAATGAGCAGTTCTTC.

The chain joins TRBV5-1 to TRBJ2-2, with D perhaps TRBD2 (5 bases). Per germline, CDR1 SGHRS and CDR2 YFSETQ. The CDR3 runs 13 residues. Trimming took 3 bases from V and 8 from J, leaving 11 bases between them. CDR3 DNA sequence: TGCGCCAGCAGCTGGACTGGAGTGGGGGAGCTGTTTTTT. Residues: CASSWTGVGELFF.

This clonotype came up a few times. The chain combines TRBV5-6 with TRBJ2-1, with unresolved D. CDR3 length: 14 amino acids. With 4 bases removed from V and 3 bases from J, the gap between germline ends came to 11 bases. Germline CDR1 is SGHDT and CDR2 is YYEEEE. CDR3 nucleotide sequence: TGTGCCAGCAGCCAATTGACCAGCTACAATGAGCAGTTCTTC. This gives the protein CASSQLTSYNEQFF.

This chain links TRBV20-1 with TRBJ2-3; D not resolved. Germline lookup yields CDR1 DFQATT and CDR2 SNEGSKA (reference sequence). Trimming took off 3 bases at V and 14 bases at J, with 24 bases between the two ends. The CDR3 totals 14 residues. CDR3 DNA sequence: TGCAGTGCTAGTAACGCTGACGGGCACAGAGACGCGTATTTT. Translating it yields CSASNADGHRDAYF.

The chain is built from TRBV4-1 and TRBJ2-1; D is uncertain. Trimming removed 4 bases at V and 0 bases at J, with 13 bases between. The CDR3 loop spans 16 amino acids. CDR1 and CDR2 from the germline V gene are MGHRA and YSYEKL. As DNA, the CDR3 is TGCGCCAGCAGCCCCTCGTTCTATAGCTCCTACAATGAGCAGTTCTTC. This encodes CASSPSFYSSYNEQFF.

This clonotype came up a few times. The J gene is TRBJ2-7, the V gene TRBV11-2; D unresolved. CDR1 and CDR2 (germline): SGHAT, FQNNGV. The ends were cut back, 4 bases at V and 3 bases at J, with 13 bases in the middle. The CDR3 totals 14 residues. CDR3 DNA: TGTGCCAGCAGCTCCCTATCGCGAAGCTACGAGCAGTACTTC. Its protein is CASSSLSRSYEQYF.

J is TRBJ2-1 and V is TRBV9; D might be TRBD1 or TRBD2, each matching 5 bases. The CDR3 totals 17 residues. The germline CDR1 and CDR2 sequences are SGDLS and YYNGEE. Trimming shortened V by 2 bases and J by 4 bases, and 19 bases separated the two germline ends. The CDR3, as DNA: TGTGCCAGCAGCGTGACCACCGGGACCGGACTTTACAATGAGCAGTTCTTC. Translation gives CASSVTTGTGLYNEQFF.

This chain joins TRBV5-1 and TRBJ2-5; D uncertain. Germline CDR1 reads SGHRS; CDR2 reads YFSETQ. The CDR3 totals 14 residues. Trimming removed 7 bases from V and 2 bases from J, with 15 bases in between. CDR3 amino acids: CASQLRAGQETQYF. The CDR3 DNA reads as TGCGCCAGCCAATTGCGCGCCGGGCAAGAGACCCAGTACTTC. The full variable domain, in which reference TRBV5-1 and TRBJ2-5 provide the parts outside the CDR3, is KAGVTQTPRYLIKTRGQQVTLSCSPISGHRSVSWYQQTPGQGLQFLFEYFSETQRNKGNFPGRFSGRQFSNSRSEMNVSTLELGDSALYLCASQLRAGQETQYFGPGTRLLVL.

The chain combines TRBV29-1 with TRBJ2-1; 7 nucleotides match TRBD1. The CDR3 has 11 amino acids. Germline assignment: CDR1 SQVTM and CDR2 ANQGSEA. After removal of 7 bases from V and 6 bases from J, the junction contained 3 bases not matched to a gene. CDR3 amino acids: CSGQGSNEQFF. In DNA, the CDR3 is TGCAGCGGACAGGGCTCCAATGAGCAGTTCTTC.

This clonotype appeared once. This rearrangement joins TRBV5-1 to TRBJ2-7; the match to TRBD2 covers 8 bases. This CDR3 region has 17 residues. Germline V gene sequence: CDR1 SGHRS, CDR2 YFSETQ. V dropped 4 bases and J dropped 3; count of bases not matched to a gene: 15. This CDR3 is CASSPGSAGRARYEQYF. The DNA of the CDR3 is TGCGCCAGCAGCCCAGGGTCTGCCGGGAGGGCCCGCTACGAGCAGTACTTC.

This clonotype appeared a few times. J is TRBJ2-1 and V is TRBV7-2; 10 nucleotides match TRBD2. V gave up 1 base and J gave up 4 bases; unmatched junction bases: 7. The CDR3 sequence is 17 residues long. The germline V gene has CDR1 SGHTA and CDR2 FQGNSA. The CDR3 spells CASSLEASGSLYNEQFF. CDR3 sequence (DNA): TGTGCCAGCAGCTTAGAGGCTAGCGGGAGTTTATACAATGAGCAGTTCTTC. Drawing the rest from reference TRBV7-2 and TRBJ2-1, the complete variable domain is GAGVSQSPSNKVTEKGKDVELRCDPISGHTALYWYRQSLGQGLEFLIYFQGNSAPDKSGLPSDRFSAERTGGSVSTLTIQRTQQEDSAVYLCASSLEASGSLYNEQFFGPGTRLTVL.

This clonotype was found a few times. The CDR3 DNA reads TGTGCCAGCAGCCGCGGGGAGAGTGAGCAGTACTTC. It yields the protein CASSRGESEQYF. The chain combines TRBV3-1 with TRBJ2-5, with D perhaps TRBD2 (6 bases). Germline CDR1 is LGHDT and CDR2 is YNNKEL (reference sequence). Trimming took off 4 bases at V and 11 bases at J, with 14 bases between the two ends. The CDR3 contains 12 residues.

The rearrangement joins TRBV23-1 to TRBJ2-3; possibly TRBD1 for D (7 bases). TRBV23-1 is identified as an open reading frame with a role that is uncertain. CDR3 length: 16 amino acids. The V gene lost 4 bases and the J gene lost 0 bases, with 14 bases spanning the gap. The CDR3 bases are TGCGCCAGCAGTCCCTCGGGGGACAGTAGCACAGATACGCAGTATTTT. It is translated as CASSPSGDSSTDTQYF.

This clonotype was seen a handful of times. The gene calls are TRBV7-9 and TRBJ2-7; 9 bases match TRBD1. This CDR3 is built from 16 residues. After removal of 5 bases from V and 2 bases from J, the junction contained 10 bases not matched to a gene. The germline V gene has CDR1 SEHNR and CDR2 FQNEAQ (reference sequence). Here the CDR3 reads CASSHPRDRATYEQYF. As DNA, the CDR3 is TGTGCCAGCAGCCATCCCCGGGACAGGGCTACCTACGAGCAGTACTTC.